Listed here is a single TCR beta chain. V dropped 4 bases and J dropped 1; count of bases not matched to a gene: 4. This CDR3 comprises 16 residues. Germline loops: CDR1 SEHNR, CDR2 FQNEAQ (reference sequence). The sample belongs to a study of blood T cell repertoires in COVID-19. In the study's own analysis: Estimation of nucleated cell counts was performed using reference gene primer amplification. TCRdb keeps only in-frame clones here, not all; method: immunoSEQ multiplex PCR. V, J and clone size are those of that table, while D and trimming were read from the DNA. The sample lists 100,000 to 150,000 clones, 55% to 75% occurring once.

This receptor was taken from a woman in her 70s with acute or convalescent COVID-19. The chain carries TRBV7-9 and TRBJ2-6; 7 positions agree with TRBD1. Specimen: peripheral blood. The CDR3 nucleotides read TGTGCCAGCAGCTCTACAGGGGAATCTGGGGCCAACGTCCTGACTTTC. Translation gives CASSSTGESGANVLTF.